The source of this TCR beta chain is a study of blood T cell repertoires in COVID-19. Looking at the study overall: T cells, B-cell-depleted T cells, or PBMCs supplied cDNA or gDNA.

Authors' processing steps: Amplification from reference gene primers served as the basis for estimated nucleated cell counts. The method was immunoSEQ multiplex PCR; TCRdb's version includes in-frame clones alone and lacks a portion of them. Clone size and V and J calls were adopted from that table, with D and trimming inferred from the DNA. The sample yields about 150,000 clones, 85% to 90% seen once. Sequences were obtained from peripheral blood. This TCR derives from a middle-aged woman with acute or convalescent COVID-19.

The CDR3 loop is CASSFPGLAGTYEQYF. The CDR3, as DNA: TGTGCCAGCAGCTTTCCGGGACTAGCGGGCACCTACGAGCAGTACTTC. The chain is built from TRBV13 and TRBJ2-7, with 12 bases lining up with TRBD2. The germline V gene encodes CDR1 PRHDT and CDR2 FYEKMQ (reference sequence). This CDR3 has 16 amino acids. Trimming took 3 bases from V and 2 from J; bases not matched to a gene: 5.